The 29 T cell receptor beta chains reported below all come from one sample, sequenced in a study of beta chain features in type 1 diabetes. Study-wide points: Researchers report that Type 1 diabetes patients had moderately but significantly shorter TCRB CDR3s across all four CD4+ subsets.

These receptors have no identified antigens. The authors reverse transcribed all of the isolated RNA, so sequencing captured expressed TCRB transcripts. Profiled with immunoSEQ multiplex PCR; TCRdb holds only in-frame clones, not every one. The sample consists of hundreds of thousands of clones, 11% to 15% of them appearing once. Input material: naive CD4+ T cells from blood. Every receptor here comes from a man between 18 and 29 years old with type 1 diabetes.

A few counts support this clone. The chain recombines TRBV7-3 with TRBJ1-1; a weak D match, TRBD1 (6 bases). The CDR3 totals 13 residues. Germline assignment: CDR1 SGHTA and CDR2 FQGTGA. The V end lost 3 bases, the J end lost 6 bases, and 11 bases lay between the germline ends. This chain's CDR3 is CASSFSRGSEAFF. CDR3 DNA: TGTGCCAGCAGCTTTTCCAGGGGCTCTGAAGCTTTCTTT.

The CDR3 DNA follows: TGCGCCAGCAGCCCTAGGGGACAGGGCCTTATGAACACTGAAGCTTTCTTT. Its protein product is CASSPRGQGLMNTEAFF. The chain employs TRBV4-1 and TRBJ1-1; TRBD1 aligns across 9 bases. V shed 4 bases and J 0 bases; nucleotides not matched to a gene: 9. Looked up from germline, CDR1 is MGHRA and CDR2 is YSYEKL. The CDR3 is 17 amino acids.

Here the CDR3 reads CASLGAASAGGAYEQYF. DNA for the CDR3: TGTGCCAGCTTGGGAGCAGCCAGCGCAGGGGGCGCCTACGAGCAGTACTTC. The gene calls are TRBV11-2 and TRBJ2-7; 8 nucleotides agree with TRBD1. Trimming removed 8 bases from V and 2 bases from J; junction bases left unmatched: 17. Germline V gives CDR1 SGHAT, CDR2 FQNNGV. The CDR3 is 17 residues long.

The CDR3 loop reads CSAGTSGGREQFF. The CDR3 bases are TGCAGCGCAGGGACTAGCGGGGGGCGTGAGCAGTTCTTC. This chain uses TRBV29-1 with TRBJ2-1; 15 bases are a match to TRBD2. The J segment lost 9 bases and the V segment lost 7 bases, leaving 4 bases of the junction unmatched. CDR3 length equals 13 residues. The germline V gene has CDR1 SQVTM and CDR2 ANQGSEA.

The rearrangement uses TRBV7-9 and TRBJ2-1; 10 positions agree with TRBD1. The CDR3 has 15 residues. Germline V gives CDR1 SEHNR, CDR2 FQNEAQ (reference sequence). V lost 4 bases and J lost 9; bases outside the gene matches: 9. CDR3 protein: CASSWGQGSFGEQFF. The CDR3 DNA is TGTGCCAGCAGCTGGGGACAGGGGAGTTTTGGTGAGCAGTTCTTC.

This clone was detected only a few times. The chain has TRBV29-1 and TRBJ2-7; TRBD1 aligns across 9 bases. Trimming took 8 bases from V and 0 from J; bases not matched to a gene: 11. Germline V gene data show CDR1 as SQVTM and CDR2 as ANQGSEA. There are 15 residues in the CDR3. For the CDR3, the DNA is TGCAGCCCCAAGGGACAGGGTTCCCCCTCCTACGAGCAGTACTTC. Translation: CSPKGQGSPSYEQYF.

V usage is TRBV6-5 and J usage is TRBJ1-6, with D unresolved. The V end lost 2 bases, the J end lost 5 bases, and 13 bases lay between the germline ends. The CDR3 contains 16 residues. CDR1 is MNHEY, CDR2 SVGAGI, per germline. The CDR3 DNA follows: TGTGCCAGCAGTTACAGCCTGAACCTGAATAATTCACCCCTCCACTTT. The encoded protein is CASSYSLNLNNSPLHF.

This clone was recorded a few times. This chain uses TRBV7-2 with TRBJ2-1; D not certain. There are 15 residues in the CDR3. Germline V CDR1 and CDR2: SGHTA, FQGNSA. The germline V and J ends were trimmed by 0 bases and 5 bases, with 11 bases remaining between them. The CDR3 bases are TGTGCCAGCAGCTTAGCTTTTAACAGACACAATGAGCAGTTCTTC. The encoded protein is CASSLAFNRHNEQFF.

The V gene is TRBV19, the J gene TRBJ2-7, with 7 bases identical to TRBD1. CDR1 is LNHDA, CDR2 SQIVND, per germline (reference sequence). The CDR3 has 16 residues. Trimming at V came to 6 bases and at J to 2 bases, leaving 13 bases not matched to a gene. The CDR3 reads CASRSRGLRGPYEQYF. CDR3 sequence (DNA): TGTGCCAGTAGGTCCAGGGGCTTAAGGGGGCCCTACGAGCAGTACTTC. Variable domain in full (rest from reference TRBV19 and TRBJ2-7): DGGITQSPKYLFRKEGQNVTLSCEQNLNHDAMYWYRQDPGQGLRLIYYSQIVNDFQKGDIAEGYSVSREKKESFPLTVTSAQKNPTAFYLCASRSRGLRGPYEQYFGPGTRLTVT.

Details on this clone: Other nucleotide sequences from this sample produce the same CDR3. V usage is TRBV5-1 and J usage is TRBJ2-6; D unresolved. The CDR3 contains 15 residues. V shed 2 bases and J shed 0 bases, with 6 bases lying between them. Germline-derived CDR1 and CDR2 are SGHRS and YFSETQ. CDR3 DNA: TGCGCCAGCAGCTTAGGGTCCTCTGGGGCCAACGTCCTGACTTTC. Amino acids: CASSLGSSGANVLTF.

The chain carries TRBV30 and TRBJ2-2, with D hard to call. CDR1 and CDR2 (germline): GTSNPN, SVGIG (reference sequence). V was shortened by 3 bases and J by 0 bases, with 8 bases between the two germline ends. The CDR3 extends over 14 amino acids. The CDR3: CAWRNQANTGELFF. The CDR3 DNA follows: TGTGCCTGGAGAAACCAGGCGAACACCGGGGAGCTGTTTTTT.

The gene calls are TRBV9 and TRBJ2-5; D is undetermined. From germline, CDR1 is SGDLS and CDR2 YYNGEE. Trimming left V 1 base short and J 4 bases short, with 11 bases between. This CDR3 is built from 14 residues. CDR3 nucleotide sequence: TGTGCCAGCAGCGTAAGCCCAGAGAGAGAGACCCAGTACTTC. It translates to CASSVSPERETQYF.

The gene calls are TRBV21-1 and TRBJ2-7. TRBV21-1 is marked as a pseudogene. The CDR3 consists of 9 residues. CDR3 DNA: TGTGCCAGCAGCTACGAGCAGTACTTC. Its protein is CASSYEQYF.

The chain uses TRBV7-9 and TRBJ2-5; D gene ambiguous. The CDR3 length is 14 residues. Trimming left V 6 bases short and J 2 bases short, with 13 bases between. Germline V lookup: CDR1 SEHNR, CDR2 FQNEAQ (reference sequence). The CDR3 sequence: CASSWTGLQETQYF. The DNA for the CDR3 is TGTGCCAGCAGTTGGACCGGCCTTCAAGAGACCCAGTACTTC.

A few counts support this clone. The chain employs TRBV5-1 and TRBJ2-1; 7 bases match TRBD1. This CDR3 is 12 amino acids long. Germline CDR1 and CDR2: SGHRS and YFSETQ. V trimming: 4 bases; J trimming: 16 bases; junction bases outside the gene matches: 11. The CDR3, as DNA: TGCGCCAGCAGCACAAACCCGGGACAGAGTTTCTTC. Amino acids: CASSTNPGQSFF. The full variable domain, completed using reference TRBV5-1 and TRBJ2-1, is KAGVTQTPRYLIKTRGQQVTLSCSPISGHRSVSWYQQTPGQGLQFLFEYFSETQRNKGNFPGRFSGRQFSNSRSEMNVSTLELGDSALYLCASSTNPGQSFFGPGTRLTVL.

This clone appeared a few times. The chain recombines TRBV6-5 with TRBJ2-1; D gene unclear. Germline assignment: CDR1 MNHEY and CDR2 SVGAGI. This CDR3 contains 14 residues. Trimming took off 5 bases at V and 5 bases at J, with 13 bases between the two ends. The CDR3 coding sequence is TGTGCCAGCAGTGGCCCCGAGGCTAACAATGAGCAGTTCTTC. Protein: CASSGPEANNEQFF.

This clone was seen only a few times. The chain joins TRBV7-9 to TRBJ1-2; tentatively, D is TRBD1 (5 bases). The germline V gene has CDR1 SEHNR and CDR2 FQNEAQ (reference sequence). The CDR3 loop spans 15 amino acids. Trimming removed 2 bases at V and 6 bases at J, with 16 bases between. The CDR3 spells CASSLLRAGPHGYTF. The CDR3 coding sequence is TGTGCCAGCAGCTTACTTCGGGCAGGGCCGCATGGCTACACCTTC.

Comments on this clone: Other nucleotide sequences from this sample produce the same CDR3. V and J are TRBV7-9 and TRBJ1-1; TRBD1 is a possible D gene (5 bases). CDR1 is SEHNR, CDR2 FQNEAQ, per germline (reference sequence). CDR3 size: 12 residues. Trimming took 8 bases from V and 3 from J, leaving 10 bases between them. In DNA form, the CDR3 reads TGTGCCAGCTCACGGGGCGACACTGAAGCTTTCTTT. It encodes CASSRGDTEAFF.

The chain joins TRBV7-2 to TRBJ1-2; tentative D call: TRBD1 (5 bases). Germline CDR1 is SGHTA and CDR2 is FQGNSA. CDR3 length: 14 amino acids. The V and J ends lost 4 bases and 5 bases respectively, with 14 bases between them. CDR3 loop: CASSSAGFGYGYTF. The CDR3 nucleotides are TGTGCCAGCAGCTCCGCAGGGTTTGGATATGGCTACACCTTC.

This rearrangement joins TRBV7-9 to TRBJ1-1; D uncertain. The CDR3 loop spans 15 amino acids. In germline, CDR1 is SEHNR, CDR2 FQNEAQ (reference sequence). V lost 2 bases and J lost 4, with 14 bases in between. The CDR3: CASSLHGQMGTEAFF. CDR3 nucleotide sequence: TGTGCCAGCAGCTTACACGGGCAGATGGGCACTGAAGCTTTCTTT.

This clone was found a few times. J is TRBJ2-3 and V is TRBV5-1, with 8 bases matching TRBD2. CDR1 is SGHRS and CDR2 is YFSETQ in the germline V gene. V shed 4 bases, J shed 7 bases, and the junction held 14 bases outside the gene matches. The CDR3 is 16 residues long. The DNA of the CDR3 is TGCGCCAGCAGCCAACAACCGGGACTAGGGCGCTATACGCAGTATTTT. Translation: CASSQQPGLGRYTQYF.

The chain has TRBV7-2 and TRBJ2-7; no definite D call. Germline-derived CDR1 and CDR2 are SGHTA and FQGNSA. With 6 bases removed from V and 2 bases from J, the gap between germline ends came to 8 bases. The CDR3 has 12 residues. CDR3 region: CASSRIPYEQYF. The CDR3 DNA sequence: TGTGCCAGCAGTCGTATACCCTACGAGCAGTACTTC.

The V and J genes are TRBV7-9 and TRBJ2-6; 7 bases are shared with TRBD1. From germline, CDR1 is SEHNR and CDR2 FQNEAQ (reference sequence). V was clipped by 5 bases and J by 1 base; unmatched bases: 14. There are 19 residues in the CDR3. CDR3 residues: CASSRGRDRSYSGANVLTF. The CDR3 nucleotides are TGTGCCAGCAGCCGTGGTCGGGACAGAAGTTATTCTGGGGCCAACGTCCTGACTTTC.

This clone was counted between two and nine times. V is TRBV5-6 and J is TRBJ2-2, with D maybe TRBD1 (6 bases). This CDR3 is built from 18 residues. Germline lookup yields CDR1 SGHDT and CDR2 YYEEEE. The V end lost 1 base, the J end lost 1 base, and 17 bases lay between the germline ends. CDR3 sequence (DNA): TGTGCCAGCAGCTTGAGGCTGGGCGCAGGGGTGAACACCGGGGAGCTGTTTTTT. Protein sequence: CASSLRLGAGVNTGELFF.

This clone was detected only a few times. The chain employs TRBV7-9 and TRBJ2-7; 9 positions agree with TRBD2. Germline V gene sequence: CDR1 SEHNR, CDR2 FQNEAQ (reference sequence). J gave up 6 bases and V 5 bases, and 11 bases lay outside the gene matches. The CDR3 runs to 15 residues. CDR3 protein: CASSPMGLAVGEQYF. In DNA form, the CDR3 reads TGTGCCAGCAGCCCGATGGGACTAGCAGTAGGCGAGCAGTACTTC.

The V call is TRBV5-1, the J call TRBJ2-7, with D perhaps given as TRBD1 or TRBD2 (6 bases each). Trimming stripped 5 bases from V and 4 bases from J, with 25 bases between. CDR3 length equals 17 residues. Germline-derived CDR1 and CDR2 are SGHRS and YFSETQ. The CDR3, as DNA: TGCGCCAGCAGTCGATCAGGAGGGGGAGCCCTAGGGTACGAGCAGTACTTC. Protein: CASSRSGGGALGYEQYF. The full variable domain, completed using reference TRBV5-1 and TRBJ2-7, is KAGVTQTPRYLIKTRGQQVTLSCSPISGHRSVSWYQQTPGQGLQFLFEYFSETQRNKGNFPGRFSGRQFSNSRSEMNVSTLELGDSALYLCASSRSGGGALGYEQYFGPGTRLTVT.

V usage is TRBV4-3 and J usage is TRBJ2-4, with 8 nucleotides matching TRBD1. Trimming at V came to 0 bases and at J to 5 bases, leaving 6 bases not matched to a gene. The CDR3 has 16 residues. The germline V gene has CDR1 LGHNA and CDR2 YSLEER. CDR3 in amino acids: CASSQEETGVQNIQYF. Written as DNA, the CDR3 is TGCGCCAGCAGCCAAGAGGAGACAGGGGTCCAAAACATTCAGTACTTC.

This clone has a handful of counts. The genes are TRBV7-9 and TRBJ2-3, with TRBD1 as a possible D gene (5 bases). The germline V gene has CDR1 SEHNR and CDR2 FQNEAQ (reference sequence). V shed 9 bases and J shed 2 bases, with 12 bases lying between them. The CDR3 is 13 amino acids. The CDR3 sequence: CARTRVDTDTQYF. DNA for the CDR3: TGTGCCAGGACCAGGGTCGACACAGATACGCAGTATTTT.

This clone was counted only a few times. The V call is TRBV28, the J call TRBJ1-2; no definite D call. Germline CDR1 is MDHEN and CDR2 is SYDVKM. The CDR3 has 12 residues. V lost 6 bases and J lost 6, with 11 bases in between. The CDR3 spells CASSLWGNGYTF. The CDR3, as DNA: TGTGCCAGCAGCCTTTGGGGAAATGGCTACACCTTC.